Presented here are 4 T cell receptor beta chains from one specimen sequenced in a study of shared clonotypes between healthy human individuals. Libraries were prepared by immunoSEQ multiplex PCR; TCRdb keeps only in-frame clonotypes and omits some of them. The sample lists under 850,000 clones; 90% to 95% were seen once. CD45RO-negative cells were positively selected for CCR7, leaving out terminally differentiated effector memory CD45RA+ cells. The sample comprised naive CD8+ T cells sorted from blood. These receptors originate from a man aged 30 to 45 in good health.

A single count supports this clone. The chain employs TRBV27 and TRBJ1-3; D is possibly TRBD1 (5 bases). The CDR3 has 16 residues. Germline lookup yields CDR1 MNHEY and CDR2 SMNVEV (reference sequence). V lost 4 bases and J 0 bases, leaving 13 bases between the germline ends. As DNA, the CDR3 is TGTGCCAGCAGTTACCGGGACGGTATCTCTGGAAACACCATATATTTT. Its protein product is CASSYRDGISGNTIYF.

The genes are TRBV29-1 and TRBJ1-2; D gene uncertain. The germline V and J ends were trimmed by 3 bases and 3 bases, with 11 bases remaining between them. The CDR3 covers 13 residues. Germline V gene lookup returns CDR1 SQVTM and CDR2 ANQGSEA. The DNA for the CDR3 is TGCAGCGTTGACGGAATCGATTACTATGGCTACACCTTC. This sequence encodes CSVDGIDYYGYTF.

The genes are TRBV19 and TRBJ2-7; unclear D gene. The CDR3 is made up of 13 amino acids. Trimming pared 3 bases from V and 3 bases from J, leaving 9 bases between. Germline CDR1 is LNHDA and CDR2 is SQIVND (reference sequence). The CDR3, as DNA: TGTGCCAGTAGTATGGGATCCGGCTACGAGCAGTACTTC. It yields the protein CASSMGSGYEQYF.

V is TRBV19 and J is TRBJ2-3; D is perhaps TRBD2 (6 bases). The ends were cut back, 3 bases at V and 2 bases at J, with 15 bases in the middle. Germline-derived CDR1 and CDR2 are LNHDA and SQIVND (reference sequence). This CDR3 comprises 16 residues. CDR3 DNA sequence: TGTGCCAGTAGTATGACCTTTAGCGGTTTCACAGATACGCAGTATTTT. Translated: CASSMTFSGFTDTQYF.